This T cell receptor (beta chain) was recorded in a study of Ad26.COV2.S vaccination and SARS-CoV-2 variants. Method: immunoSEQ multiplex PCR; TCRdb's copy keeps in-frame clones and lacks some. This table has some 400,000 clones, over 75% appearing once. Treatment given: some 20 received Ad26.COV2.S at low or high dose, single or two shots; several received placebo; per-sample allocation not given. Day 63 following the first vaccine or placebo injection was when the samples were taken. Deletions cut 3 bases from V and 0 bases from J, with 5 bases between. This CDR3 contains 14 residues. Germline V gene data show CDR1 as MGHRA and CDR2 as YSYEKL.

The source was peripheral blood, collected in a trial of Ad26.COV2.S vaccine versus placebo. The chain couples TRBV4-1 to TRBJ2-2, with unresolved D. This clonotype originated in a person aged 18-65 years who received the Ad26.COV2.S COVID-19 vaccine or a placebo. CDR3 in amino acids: CASSQGTNTGELFF. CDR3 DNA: TGCGCCAGCAGCCAGGGGACGAACACCGGGGAGCTGTTTTTT.